One and the same sample provided the 27 T cell receptor beta chains below, sequenced in a study of blood T cell repertoires in COVID-19. Method: immunoSEQ multiplex PCR; TCRdb's copy keeps in-frame clones and lacks some. The sample includes 200,000 to 250,000 clones, about 84% seen only once; the top ten take roughly 7.8%. Sequencing input: peripheral blood. The receptors were gathered from a woman of 80 years or more with COVID-19, enrolled during active disease.

This rearrangement joins TRBV7-8 to TRBJ2-3; 12 nucleotides align to TRBD2. CDR3 length: 16 amino acids. V shed 5 bases and J 2 bases; nucleotides not matched to a gene: 5. Germline CDR1 and CDR2: SGHVS and FQNEAQ. For the CDR3, the DNA is TGTGCCAGCAGCCCGGGGACTAGCGGGCTCACAGATACGCAGTATTTT. This codes for CASSPGTSGLTDTQYF.

This chain connects TRBV5-6 to TRBJ1-2, with a weak D call TRBD1 (5 bases). CDR3 length: 13 residues. Trimming shortened V by 4 bases and J by 2 bases, and 9 bases separated the two germline ends. CDR1 and CDR2 from the germline V gene are SGHDT and YYEEEE. The CDR3 DNA reads as TGTGCCAGCAGCAGAGACAGAAACTATGGCTACACCTTC. It specifies CASSRDRNYGYTF. Full variable domain (remainder filled in from reference TRBV5-6 and TRBJ1-2): DAGVTQSPTHLIKTRGQQVTLRCSPKSGHDTVSWYQQALGQGPQFIFQYYEEEERQRGNFPDRFSGHQFPNYSSELNVNALLLGDSALYLCASSRDRNYGYTFGSGTRLTVV.

The chain joins TRBV9 to TRBJ2-3; no clear D. The CDR3 extends over 17 amino acids. V lost 3 bases to trimming and J lost 4 bases, with 21 bases between them. CDR1 and CDR2 (germline): SGDLS, YYNGEE. The CDR3 reads CASSARGGGRLSDTQYF. In nucleotides, the CDR3 is TGTGCCAGCAGCGCACGCGGCGGCGGTAGGCTTTCAGATACGCAGTATTTT.

V gene TRBV28 combines with J gene TRBJ2-7; TRBD1 agrees at 9 bases. Germline lookup yields CDR1 MDHEN and CDR2 SYDVKM. With 9 bases clipped from V and 4 bases from J, the junction kept 10 bases outside the gene matches. CDR3 length: 14 residues. The CDR3 DNA follows: TGTGCCAGGACTCCCGGACAGGGGTTGTACGAGCAGTACTTC. It specifies CARTPGQGLYEQYF.

This sequence joins TRBV14 and TRBJ1-3; D may be TRBD1 (5 bases). The CDR3 sequence is 16 residues long. V was clipped by 6 bases and J by 2 bases, with 17 bases between them. Germline V gene sequence: CDR1 SGHDN, CDR2 FVKESK. The CDR3 sequence is CASSHRDSVAGNTIYF. CDR3 sequence (DNA): TGTGCCAGCAGTCACCGGGACTCGGTGGCTGGAAACACCATATATTTT.

In its sample, this clone was seen once. The V gene is TRBV5-4, the J gene TRBJ1-3, with D possibly TRBD1 on 6 matching bases. There are 15 residues in the CDR3. Trimming shortened V by 0 bases and J by 5 bases, and 12 bases separated the two germline ends. Germline lookup yields CDR1 SGHNT and CDR2 YYREEE (reference sequence). This chain's CDR3 is CASSLEGERRNTIYF. The CDR3 region has the DNA TGTGCCAGCAGCTTGGAGGGGGAGCGGAGAAACACCATATATTTT.

This clone was seen only once. The rearrangement joins TRBV2 to TRBJ2-5; D may be TRBD2 (7 bases). The germline CDR1 and CDR2 sequences are SNHLY and FYNNEI. V gave up 2 bases and J gave up 6 bases, with 13 bases separating them. This CDR3 contains 14 residues. The CDR3 DNA follows: TGTGCCAGCAGTGAATTAGGGGGGGGAAAGACCCAGTACTTC. It codes for CASSELGGGKTQYF.

The CDR3 region is CASSQDARSTAYNEQFF. In DNA form, the CDR3 reads TGTGCCAGCAGCCAAGATGCGCGGTCGACGGCCTACAATGAGCAGTTCTTC. This chain connects TRBV4-2 to TRBJ2-1; D remains unclear. The CDR3 is made up of 17 amino acids. Trimming stripped 0 bases from V and 2 bases from J, with 14 bases between. The germline CDR1 and CDR2 sequences are LGHNA and YNFKEQ.

V is TRBV2 and J is TRBJ1-2; 10 bases match TRBD1. V lost 3 bases to trimming and J lost 8 bases; unmatched junction nucleotides: 6. This CDR3 comprises 14 residues. Germline loops: CDR1 SNHLY, CDR2 FYNNEI. CDR3 region: CASSEHGQGGGYTF. The CDR3 bases are TGTGCCAGCAGTGAGCACGGACAGGGGGGAGGCTACACCTTC.

This clone was picked up one time. The rearrangement links TRBV12-3 or TRBV12-4 to TRBJ2-3; D unresolved. Trimming removed 3 bases at V and 5 bases at J, with 3 bases between. The CDR3 spans 11 residues. The CDR3: CASSFGDTQYF. As DNA, the CDR3 is TGTGCCAGCAGTTTCGGAGATACGCAGTATTTT.

This chain uses TRBV7-9 with TRBJ1-5; D ambiguous. The germline V gene encodes CDR1 SEHNR and CDR2 FQNEAQ (reference sequence). This CDR3 has 17 residues. The V end was cut by 1 base, the J end by 1 base, with 14 bases between. The CDR3 sequence: CASSLVFGDGSNQPQHF. CDR3 bases: TGTGCCAGCAGCTTAGTCTTTGGAGATGGAAGCAATCAGCCCCAGCATTTT.

The chain employs TRBV7-2 and TRBJ2-1; 8 bases match TRBD1. J gave up 6 bases and V 1 base, and 5 bases lay outside the gene matches. Per germline, CDR1 SGHTA and CDR2 FQGNSA. This CDR3 has 15 residues. CDR3 amino acids: CASSLVGTGPNEQFF. Written as DNA, the CDR3 is TGTGCCAGCAGCTTAGTGGGGACAGGTCCCAATGAGCAGTTCTTC.

The rearrangement links TRBV6-1 to TRBJ1-5; perhaps TRBD1 as D (6 bases). V gave up 2 bases and J gave up 5 bases, with 16 bases separating them. The CDR3 runs 16 residues. Germline CDR1 is MNHNS and CDR2 is SASEGT. The CDR3 sequence is CASSEPPRGEDQPQHF. DNA for the CDR3: TGTGCCAGCAGTGAACCCCCCAGGGGTGAAGATCAGCCCCAGCATTTT.

This sequence joins TRBV5-1 and TRBJ1-1; no firm D call. Germline V gene lookup returns CDR1 SGHRS and CDR2 YFSETQ. This CDR3 is built from 13 residues. V was pared by 5 bases and J by 3 bases, with 11 bases between. The CDR3 nucleotides read TGCGCCAGCAGTCCACAGTCTGACACTGAAGCTTTCTTT. Protein product: CASSPQSDTEAFF.

The V gene is TRBV25-1, the J gene TRBJ2-1; 11 positions match TRBD1. V lost 5 bases to trimming and J lost 0 bases; unmatched junction nucleotides: 6. Germline values: CDR1 MGHDK, CDR2 SYGVNS. The CDR3 is made up of 17 amino acids. In DNA, the CDR3 is TGTGCCAGCAGTACCGGGACAGGGGGAAGCTCCTACAATGAGCAGTTCTTC. It specifies CASSTGTGGSSYNEQFF.

This clone has just one count. The chain recombines TRBV7-2 with TRBJ1-2; no reliable D call. Trimming pared 0 bases from V and 4 bases from J, leaving 9 bases between. CDR1 is SGHTA and CDR2 is FQGNSA in the germline V gene. This CDR3 is 14 amino acids long. CDR3 residues: CASSLARPTYGYTF. DNA of the CDR3: TGTGCCAGCAGCTTAGCCAGGCCAACCTATGGCTACACCTTC.

CDR3 amino acids: CASKASGSTGELFF. The CDR3 nucleotides are TGCGCCAGCAAGGCTAGCGGGAGCACCGGGGAGCTGTTTTTT. This sequence joins TRBV5-1 and TRBJ2-2; 10 bases align to TRBD2. CDR3 length: 14 amino acids. In germline, CDR1 is SGHRS, CDR2 YFSETQ. V shed 6 bases and J 4 bases; nucleotides not matched to a gene: 3. The full variable domain, rest sourced from reference TRBV5-1 and TRBJ2-2, is KAGVTQTPRYLIKTRGQQVTLSCSPISGHRSVSWYQQTPGQGLQFLFEYFSETQRNKGNFPGRFSGRQFSNSRSEMNVSTLELGDSALYLCASKASGSTGELFFGEGSRLTVL.

The chain employs TRBV28 and TRBJ2-7; D is undetermined. Germline-derived CDR1 and CDR2 are MDHEN and SYDVKM. Trimming shortened V by 2 bases and J by 5 bases, and 13 bases separated the two germline ends. CDR3 size: 14 residues. CDR3 nucleotides: TGTGCCAGCAGTTTAGTGGCCCAACGGGACGAGCAGTACTTC. Its translation: CASSLVAQRDEQYF.

Of note for this clone: A read error may account for a junction end that differs from germline. The CDR3 region is CASSQGTSPWLF. The DNA for the CDR3 is TGTGCCAGCAGCCAAGGAACCTCCCCTTGGCTCTTC. J is TRBJ2-1 and V is TRBV3-1 (or the pseudogene TRBV3-2); D gene unclear. The germline V gene has CDR1 LGHDT and CDR2 YNNKEL (reference sequence). The CDR3 has 12 amino acids.

The chain employs TRBV6-6 and TRBJ1-2; TRBD1 agrees at 9 bases. V dropped 5 bases and J dropped 6; count of bases not matched to a gene: 19. The CDR3 contains 18 residues. In germline, CDR1 is MNHNY, CDR2 SVGAGI (reference sequence). The DNA for the CDR3 is TGTGCCAGCAGTCCTGGTCTACTCCCAGGACAGGGGAGGAATGGCTACACCTTC. This codes for CASSPGLLPGQGRNGYTF.

The rearrangement links TRBV5-5 to TRBJ1-1; the D gene is possibly TRBD1 (6 bases). The V gene's germline CDR1 is SGHKS and CDR2 YYEKEE (reference sequence). The germline V and J ends were trimmed by 3 bases and 6 bases, with 12 bases remaining between them. The CDR3 is 13 residues long. This chain's CDR3 is CASSWGTTSEAFF. In DNA, the CDR3 is TGTGCCAGCAGCTGGGGGACAACCTCTGAAGCTTTCTTT.

The chain uses TRBV3-1 (or the pseudogene TRBV3-2) and TRBJ2-1; tentatively, D is TRBD1 (5 bases). The CDR3 covers 13 residues. V gave up 1 base and J gave up 10 bases, with 11 bases separating them. Germline V gene lookup returns CDR1 LGHDT and CDR2 YNNKEL (reference sequence). The CDR3 DNA follows: TGTGCCAGCAGCCAAGTCCAATCAGGGGAGCAGTTCTTC. It codes for CASSQVQSGEQFF.

This chain connects TRBV19 to TRBJ1-1, with 9 bases matching TRBD1. The CDR3 loop spans 14 amino acids. Germline loops: CDR1 LNHDA, CDR2 SQIVND (reference sequence). J was trimmed by 5 bases and V by 7 bases; bases with no gene match: 8. CDR3 nucleotide sequence: TGTGCCAGTAACCGGGACAGGGTAGATACTGAAGCTTTCTTT. As protein: CASNRDRVDTEAFF.

Written as DNA, the CDR3 is TGTGCCAGCACCCCCGCGGGGGACTTCGACAATGAGCAGTTCTTC. Residues: CASTPAGDFDNEQFF. This chain links TRBV28 with TRBJ2-1, with TRBD2 matching 7 bases. Trimming cost V 7 bases and J 5 bases; bases outside gene matches: 11. Germline CDR1 is MDHEN and CDR2 is SYDVKM. The CDR3 contains 15 residues.

The CDR3 bases are TGTGCCAGCAGGACAGGGGGTAATCAGCCCCAGCATTTT. This translates into CASRTGGNQPQHF. The chain employs TRBV7-2 and TRBJ1-5, with TRBD1 identical over 9 bases. This CDR3 has 13 residues. J was trimmed by 4 bases and V by 6 bases; bases with no gene match: 1. Looked up from germline, CDR1 is SGHTA and CDR2 is FQGNSA.

The V gene is TRBV6-1, the J gene TRBJ2-7, with 12 bases matching TRBD2. With 4 bases clipped from V and 2 bases from J, the junction kept 6 bases outside the gene matches. Germline V gene data show CDR1 as MNHNS and CDR2 as SASEGT. CDR3 length: 16 residues. The CDR3 loop reads CASSAPGLAGTYEQYF. In DNA, the CDR3 is TGTGCCAGCAGTGCGCCAGGACTAGCGGGAACCTACGAGCAGTACTTC.

There are a few counts of this clone. This rearrangement joins TRBV10-3 to TRBJ1-2; 10 bases are a match to TRBD1. The CDR3 runs to 12 residues. V was clipped by 8 bases and J by 8 bases; unmatched bases: 5. Germline CDR1 reads ENHRY; CDR2 reads SYGVKD. The CDR3 DNA follows: TGTGCCATCGGCGGACAGGGGGAGGGCTACACCTTC. This encodes CAIGGQGEGYTF.